One T cell receptor (beta chain) is described in this entry. Other DNA variants within this sample encode the same CDR3. This entry is derived from a study of shared clonotypes between healthy human individuals. This CDR3 contains 11 residues. Germline V gene sequence: CDR1 KGHSH, CDR2 LQKENI. V was clipped by 6 bases and J by 5 bases, with 4 bases between them. As defined, naive CD8 cells were CD45RO-negative and positively selected for CCR7, with terminally differentiated effector memory CD45RA+ cells excluded. Only in-frame clones appear in the TCRdb table, and some are missing; sequencing was by immunoSEQ multiplex PCR. The sample has around 2,000,000 clones, less than 95% seen once.

The sequenced sample consisted of naive CD8+ T cells sorted from blood. The TCR sequence derives from a young man in good health. The chain employs TRBV18 and TRBJ2-2; unclear D gene. This CDR3 is CASSPTGELFF. CDR3 nucleotides: TGTGCCAGCTCCCCTACCGGGGAGCTGTTTTTT.